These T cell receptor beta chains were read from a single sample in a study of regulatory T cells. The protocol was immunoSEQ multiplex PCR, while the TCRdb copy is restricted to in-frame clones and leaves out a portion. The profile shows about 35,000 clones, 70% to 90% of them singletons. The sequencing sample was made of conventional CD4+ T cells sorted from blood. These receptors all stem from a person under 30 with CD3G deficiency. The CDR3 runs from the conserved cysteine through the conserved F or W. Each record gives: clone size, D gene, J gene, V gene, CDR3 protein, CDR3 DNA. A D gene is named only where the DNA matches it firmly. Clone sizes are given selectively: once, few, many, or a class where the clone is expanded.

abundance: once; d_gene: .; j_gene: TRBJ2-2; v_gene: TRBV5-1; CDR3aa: CASSLTGTANTGELFF; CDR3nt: TGCGCCAGCAGCTTAACCGGGACGGCGAACACCGGGGAGCTGTTTTTT
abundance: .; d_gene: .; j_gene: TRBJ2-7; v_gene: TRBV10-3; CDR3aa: CAISDGVRSYEQYF; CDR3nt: TGTGCCATCAGTGACGGGGTCCGCTCCTACGAGCAGTACTTC
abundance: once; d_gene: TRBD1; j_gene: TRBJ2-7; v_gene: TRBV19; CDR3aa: CASSRTGAHEQYF; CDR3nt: TGTGCCAGTTCCCGGACAGGGGCCCACGAGCAGTACTTC
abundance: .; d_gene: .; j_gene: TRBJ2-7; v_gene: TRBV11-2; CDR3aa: CASSLGRGTSYEQYF; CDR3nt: TGTGCCAGCAGCTTAGGTCGCGGGACCTCCTACGAGCAGTACTTC
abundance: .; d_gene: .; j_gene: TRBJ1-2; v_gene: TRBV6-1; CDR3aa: CASVTGGGDYGYTF; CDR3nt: TGTGCCAGCGTAACCGGTGGGGGCGACTATGGCTACACCTTC
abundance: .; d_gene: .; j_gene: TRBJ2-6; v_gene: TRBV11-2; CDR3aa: CASSFGQEAGANVLTF; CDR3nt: TGTGCCAGCAGCTTTGGTCAGGAGGCTGGGGCCAACGTCCTGACTTTC
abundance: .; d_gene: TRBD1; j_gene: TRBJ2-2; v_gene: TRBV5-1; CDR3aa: CASSSKHGQGTGTGELFF; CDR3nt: TGCGCCAGCAGCTCAAAACACGGACAGGGGACGGGCACCGGGGAGCTGTTTTTT
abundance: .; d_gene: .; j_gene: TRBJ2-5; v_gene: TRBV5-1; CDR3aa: CASSPGSLIQETQYF; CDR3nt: TGCGCCAGCAGCCCGGGGAGCCTGATCCAAGAGACCCAGTACTTC
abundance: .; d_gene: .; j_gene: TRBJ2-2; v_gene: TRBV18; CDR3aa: CASSPSGHRTGELFF; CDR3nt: TGTGCCAGCTCACCTTCGGGACACCGAACCGGGGAGCTGTTTTTT
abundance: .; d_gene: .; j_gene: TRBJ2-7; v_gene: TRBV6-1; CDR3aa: CASSEAPGQGYEQYF; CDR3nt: TGTGCCAGCAGTGAAGCGCCGGGACAAGGCTACGAGCAGTACTTC
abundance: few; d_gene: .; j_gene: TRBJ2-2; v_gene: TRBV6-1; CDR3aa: CASSVITGELFF; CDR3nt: TGTGCCAGCAGTGTGATCACCGGGGAGCTGTTTTTT
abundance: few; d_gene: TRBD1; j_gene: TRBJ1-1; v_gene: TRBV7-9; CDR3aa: CASSPGTAYEAFF; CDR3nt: TGTGCCAGCAGCCCCGGGACAGCATACGAAGCTTTCTTT
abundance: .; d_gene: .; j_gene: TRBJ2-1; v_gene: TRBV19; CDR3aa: CASSNQGGNEQFF; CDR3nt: TGTGCCAGTAGTAACCAGGGGGGCAATGAGCAGTTCTTC
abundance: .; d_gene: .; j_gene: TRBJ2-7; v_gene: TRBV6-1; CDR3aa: CASSGFYEQYF; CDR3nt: TGTGCCAGCAGTGGGTTCTACGAGCAGTACTTC
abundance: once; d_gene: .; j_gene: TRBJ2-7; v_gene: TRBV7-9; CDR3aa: CASSLAASPYEQYF; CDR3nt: TGTGCCAGCAGCTTAGCTGCTTCCCCCTACGAGCAGTACTTC
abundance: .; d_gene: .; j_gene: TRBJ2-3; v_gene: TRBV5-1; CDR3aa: CASSSSWGGRTDTQYF; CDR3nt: TGCGCCAGCAGCTCCTCCTGGGGGGGCCGCACAGATACGCAGTATTTT
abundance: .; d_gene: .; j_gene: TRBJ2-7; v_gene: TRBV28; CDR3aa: CASRAGSSYEQYF; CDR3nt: TGTGCCAGCAGAGCCGGGAGCTCCTACGAGCAGTACTTC